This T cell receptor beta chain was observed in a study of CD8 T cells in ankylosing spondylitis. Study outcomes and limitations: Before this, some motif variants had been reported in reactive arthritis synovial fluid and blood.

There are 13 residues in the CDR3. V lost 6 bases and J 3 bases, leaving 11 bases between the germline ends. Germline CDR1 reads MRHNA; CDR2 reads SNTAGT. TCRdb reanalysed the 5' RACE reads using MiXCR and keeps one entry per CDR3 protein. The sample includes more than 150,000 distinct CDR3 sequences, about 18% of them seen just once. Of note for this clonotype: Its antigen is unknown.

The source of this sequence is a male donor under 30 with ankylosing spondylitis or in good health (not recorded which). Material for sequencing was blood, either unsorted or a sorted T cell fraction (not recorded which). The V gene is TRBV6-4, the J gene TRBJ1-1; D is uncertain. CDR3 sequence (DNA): TGTGCCAGCAGCGCTCGGTGGGACACTGAAGCTTTCTTT. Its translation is CASSARWDTEAFF.